The source of this T cell receptor (beta chain) is a study of shared clonotypes between healthy human individuals. Study at large: The composition of the donors was a couple of women and a few men aged 18 to 49. Points from the study as a whole: Donor scarcity curtailed the genetic and exposure-history diversity represented herein. Clonotype sharing among donors was expected to depend on sequencing depth.

Each replicate PCR on the sorted subsets used about 0.2 ug DNA (around 30,000 T cell genomes). Assay used: immunoSEQ multiplex PCR; TCRdb lists only in-frame clones, some missing. The table lists approximately 1,000,000 clones, approximately 75% of them singletons, with over 0.8% in the top ten. To note about this clone: Antigen: not known.

Trimming took 1 base from V and 2 from J, leaving 8 bases between them. The CDR3 length is 14 residues. The germline V gene has CDR1 MDHEN and CDR2 SYDVKM. Sequencing input: memory CD4+ T cells from PBMCs. Subset meaning: CD45RA-negative fraction. This rearrangement joins TRBV28 to TRBJ1-1; a weak D match, TRBD1 (6 bases). This TCR came from a man between 18 and 35 years old in good health. Some clones in this sample may be carry-over from other donors' samples. The CDR3 DNA reads TGTGCCAGCAGTTTATACAGGGCAAACACTGAAGCTTTCTTT. Its translation is CASSLYRANTEAFF.